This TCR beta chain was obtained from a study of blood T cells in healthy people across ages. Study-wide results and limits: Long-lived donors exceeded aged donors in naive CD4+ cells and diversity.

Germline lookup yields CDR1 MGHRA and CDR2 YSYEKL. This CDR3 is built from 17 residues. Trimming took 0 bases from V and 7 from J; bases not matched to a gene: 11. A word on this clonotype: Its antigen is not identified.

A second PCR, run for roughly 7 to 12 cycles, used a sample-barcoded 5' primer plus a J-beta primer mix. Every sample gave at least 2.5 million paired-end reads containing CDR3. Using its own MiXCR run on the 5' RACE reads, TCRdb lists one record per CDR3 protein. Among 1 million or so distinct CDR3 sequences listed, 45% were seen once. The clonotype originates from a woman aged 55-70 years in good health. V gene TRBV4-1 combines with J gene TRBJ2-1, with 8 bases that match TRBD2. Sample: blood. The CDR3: CASSQDSDSGKMNEQFF. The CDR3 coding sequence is TGCGCCAGCAGCCAAGATAGTGATAGCGGGAAGATGAATGAGCAGTTCTTC.